This paragraph covers one TCR beta chain sequence. This clonotype appeared many times. What antigen it recognizes has not been identified. The sample holds no much larger clone one base away, and base qualities are not on file. This entry belongs to a study of regulatory T cells in long-lasting Graves disease (dated by TCRdb to the early 2020s). Turning to the overall study: Persistent Graves' disease was defined as persistently positive TSH receptor autoantibodies together with antithyroid drug treatment for over 5 years. This study used TCR sequencing and RNA sequencing of peripheral blood to compare persistent Graves' disease patients against newly diagnosed Graves' disease patients. The study took place in China and was registered as a clinical trial. A total of 33 samples were covered by TCR sequencing, comprising approximately 13 persistent and around 20 newly diagnosed Graves' disease patients. On average, persistent Graves' disease patients in the clinical cohort had been on antithyroid drugs for eight to twelve years.

The CDR3 has 14 amino acids, counting the end cysteine and phenylalanine. CDR3 DNA only is kept here, 42 bases in frame from base 1. In the germline V gene (reference sequence), CDR1 corresponds to DFQATT and CDR2 to SNEGSKA. V ends up 6 bases short and J 0 bases short, with an unmatched junction base count of 4. Library preparation was by multiplex PCR. The data were produced on an Illumina HiSeq 4000. iRepertoire HTBI primers and Arm-PCR amplification of CDR3 regions were used to construct TCR beta libraries. PCR products were gel purified before sequencing. In the original analysis: Across samples, roughly 60 TRBV and 14 TRBJ segments were identified and used for gene usage analysis of CDR3 amino acid clonotypes. COPE and FqMerger were used to merge the filtered high-quality paired reads into contigs. BLAST was used to align contigs to the IMGT TRBV, TRBD and TRBJ reference genes, and CDR3 was defined following IMGT. Any clonotype with a frequency above 0.1% was counted as a highly expanded clone. Shannon entropy served as the measure of repertoire diversity, while the Gini coefficient captured V-J evenness. Clonotypes shared by more than one individual were considered public. In-frame beta chains were kept once TCRdb had trimmed the public reads at Q25 with fastp and called clones with MiXCR. A single entry per CDR3 protein holds the most common genes and DNA from its merged rows. TCRdb's processing, not the authors' own work, is the source of the V and J calls. This sample gives 650,000 to 700,000 distinct CDR3 sequences in total; about 32% of them show up just once. Jointly, the top ten make up about two fifths of the sample.

The time point label on this specimen signifies: persistent/refractory GD, antithyroid drugs over 5 years with positive TRAb. For both TCR sequencing and RNA sequencing, RNA was extracted from PBMCs in TRIzol. Graves' disease was diagnosed according to American Thyroid Association guidelines. Patients for the study were recruited at an endocrinology department in Xi'an, China. Each patient gave 8.5 to 9.5 milliliters of peripheral blood, collected in an EDTA anticoagulant tube. PBMCs were isolated by Ficoll Paque Plus density gradient separation without further T cell sorting. An Agilent 2100 Bioanalyzer and agarose gel were used to assess RNA quality, and a NanoDrop 2000 was used to measure RNA concentration. The full study reports these points: Peripheral blood alone was examined, since thyroid tissue, which constituted the primary lesion, could not be accessed. Persistent disease showed preferential use of TRBV28, TRBJ1-2 and TRBJ2-5, whereas newly diagnosed disease favored TRBV20-1 and TRBJ2-1. Only the TCR beta chain was sequenced and analyzed. A larger number of public clonotypes was shared among persistent patients (approximately 2,500) than among newly diagnosed patients (about 990). Persistent Graves' disease patients showed lower TCR Shannon entropy and fewer highly expanded clones than newly diagnosed patients, suggesting clonal expansion. The authors noted that the small sample size was a limitation that may lower accuracy.

This TCR was recovered from a female donor with Graves disease. The sequenced sample was peripheral blood mononuclear cells (PBMCs), obtained when the disease was refractory, from a patient treated with antithyroid drugs. The rearrangement combines TRBV20-1 with TRBJ1-5, with 8 bases in between that match TRBD1. The CDR3 corresponds to CSAGTGDSNQPQHF. The DNA sequence is given as TGCAGTGCCGGGACAGGTGATAGCAATCAGCCCCAGCATTTT.